This T cell receptor (beta chain) was recovered during a study of cytomegalovirus exposure and HLA in healthy donors. Study results and caveats: Among CMV-associated TCR beta chains, most appeared HLA-restricted in a later analysis. Productive rates of about 90% or about 30% were seen for most TCR beta V segments in an earlier analysis. Excluded: some indistinguishable V segments such as TRBV6-2 and TRBV6-3.

The CDR3 spans 17 residues. From germline, CDR1 is GTSNPN and CDR2 SVGIG (reference sequence). V was pared by 0 bases and J by 3 bases, with 10 bases of the junction left unmatched. Vbeta (60) and Jbeta (13) primers were used in the PCR. The repertoire was sequenced with immunoSEQ multiplex PCR; TCRdb's copy has only in-frame clones and lacks some. The sample holds 65,000 to 75,000 clones, 55% to 75% seen once. As for this clone: Its antigen is undetermined.

The J gene is TRBJ2-2, the V gene TRBV30, with 7 bases fitting TRBD1. This TCR came from a man aged 40-49 years in good health and CMV-seropositive. Sequencing was done on a sample of PBMCs. For the CDR3, the DNA is TGTGCCTGGAGTGTAGACAGGGCAATAGACCACACCGGGGAGCTGTTTTTT. This codes for CAWSVDRAIDHTGELFF.